Detailed here is one T cell receptor (beta chain). Its antigen is currently unknown. The junction departs from germline at one end; a sequencing error may be responsible. The data derive from a study of CD8+CD57+ T cells in acquired aplastic anemia. Whole-study findings and limits: Sharing between patients and controls was observed for twenty-nine CD8+ CDR3 sequences.

Profiling that covered TCR beta VDJ and CDR3 relied on genomic DNA as its template. TCRdb analysed the reads with MiXCR anew, one entry per CDR3 protein. The data show 260,000 or so distinct CDR3 sequences, with 70% to 85% seen just once and about 41% held by the top ten. CDR3 length: 14 amino acids. Germline CDR1 LNHNV, CDR2 YYDKDF (reference sequence). CD8+CD57+ cell expansion had been shown by flow cytometry in patients chosen for sequencing. Sequencing was carried out using sorted CD4+, CD8+, or CD8+CD57+ T cells (not recorded which) from PBMCs. This sequence originates from a human donor with aplastic anemia. The V call is TRBV15, the J call TRBJ2-3, with TRBD1 as a possible D gene (6 bases). This chain's CDR3 is CATSRTGSLHGHYF. CDR3 nucleotide sequence: TGTGCCACCAGCAGAACAGGGAGCCTCCATGGGCACTACTTC.